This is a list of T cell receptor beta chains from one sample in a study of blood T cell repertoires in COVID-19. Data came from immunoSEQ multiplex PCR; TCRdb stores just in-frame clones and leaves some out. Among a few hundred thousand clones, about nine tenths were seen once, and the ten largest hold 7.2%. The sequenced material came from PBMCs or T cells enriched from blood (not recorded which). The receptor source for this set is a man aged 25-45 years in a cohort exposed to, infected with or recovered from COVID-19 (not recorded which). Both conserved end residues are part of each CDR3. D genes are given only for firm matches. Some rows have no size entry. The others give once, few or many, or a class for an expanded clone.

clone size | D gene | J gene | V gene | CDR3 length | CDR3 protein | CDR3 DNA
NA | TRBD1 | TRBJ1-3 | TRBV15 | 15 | CATRIDRDSGNTIYF | TGTGCCACCAGAATCGACAGGGACTCTGGAAACACCATATATTTT
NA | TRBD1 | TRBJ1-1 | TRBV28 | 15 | CASRQVPGQGFEAFF | TGTGCCAGCAGACAAGTCCCGGGACAGGGGTTTGAAGCTTTCTTT
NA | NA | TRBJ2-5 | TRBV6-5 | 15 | CASCPGVTRRETQYF | TGTGCCAGTTGCCCAGGGGTCACAAGAAGAGAGACCCAGTACTTC
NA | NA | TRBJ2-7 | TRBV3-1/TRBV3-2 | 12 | CASSPLGDEQYF | TGTGCCAGCAGCCCGTTGGGCGACGAGCAGTACTTC
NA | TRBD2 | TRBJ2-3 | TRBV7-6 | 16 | CASSTTTGLAADTQYF | TGTGCCAGCAGCACCACTACGGGACTAGCGGCAGATACGCAGTATTTT
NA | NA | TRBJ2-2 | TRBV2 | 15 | CASSPQTYNTGELFF | TGTGCCAGCAGTCCGCAAACTTACAACACCGGGGAGCTGTTTTTT
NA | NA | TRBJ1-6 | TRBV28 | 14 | CASKSRHHNSPLHF | TGTGCCAGCAAAAGTCGACATCATAATTCACCCCTCCACTTT
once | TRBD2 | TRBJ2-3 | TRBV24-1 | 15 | CATMPSGEFTDTQYF | TGTGCCACCATGCCAAGCGGGGAATTCACAGATACGCAGTATTTT
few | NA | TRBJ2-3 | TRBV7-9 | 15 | CASSLPGLSSRGQYF | TGTGCCAGCAGCTTACCAGGACTATCATCTCGGGGGCAGTATTTT
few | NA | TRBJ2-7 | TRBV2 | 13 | CASLGDRPGEQYF | TGTGCCAGCCTAGGAGACAGACCTGGCGAGCAGTACTTC
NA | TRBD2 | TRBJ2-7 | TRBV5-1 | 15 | CASSVTSGTTYEQYF | TGCGCCAGCAGCGTTACTAGCGGTACTACCTACGAGCAGTACTTC
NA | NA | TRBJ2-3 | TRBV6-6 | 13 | CASSWTDTDTQYF | TGTGCCAGCAGTTGGACAGACACAGATACGCAGTATTTT
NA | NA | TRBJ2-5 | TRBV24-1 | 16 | CATSDRAQGPIETQYF | TGTGCCACCAGTGACCGTGCGCAGGGTCCCATTGAGACCCAGTACTTC
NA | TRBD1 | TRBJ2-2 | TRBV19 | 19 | CASSMTGTGAFSNTGELFF | TGTGCCAGTAGTATGACCGGGACAGGGGCTTTCTCGAACACCGGGGAGCTGTTTTTT
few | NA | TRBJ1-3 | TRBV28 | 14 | CASSFGNRRNTIYF | TGTGCCAGCAGTTTCGGGAACCGACGAAACACCATATATTTT
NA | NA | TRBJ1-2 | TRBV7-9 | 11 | CASSRSYGYTF | TGTGCCAGCAGCCGTTCCTATGGCTACACCTTC
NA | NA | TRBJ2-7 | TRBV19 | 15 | CASSMGKGASYEQYF | TGTGCCAGTAGTATGGGAAAAGGGGCCTCCTACGAGCAGTACTTC
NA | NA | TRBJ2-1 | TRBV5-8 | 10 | CASSSPGQFF | TGTGCCAGCAGCTCTCCGGGGCAGTTCTTC
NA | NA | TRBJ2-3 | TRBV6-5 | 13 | CASRKEDRDTQYF | TGTGCCAGCAGAAAAGAGGACAGAGATACGCAGTATTTT
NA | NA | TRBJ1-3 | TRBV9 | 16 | CASSVVEVLSGNTIYF | TGTGCCAGCAGCGTAGTAGAAGTCCTCTCTGGAAACACCATATATTTT
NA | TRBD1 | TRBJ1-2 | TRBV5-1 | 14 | CASSLGGTGYGYTF | TGCGCCAGCAGCTTGGGTGGGACAGGCTATGGCTACACCTTC
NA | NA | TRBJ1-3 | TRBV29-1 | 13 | CSVVFNSGNTIYF | TGCAGCGTTGTGTTTAACTCTGGAAACACCATATATTTT